Listed here are 16 T cell receptor beta chains from one sample, sequenced in a study of T cell changes during pregnancy in multiple sclerosis. TCRdb's table, derived via immunoSEQ multiplex PCR, lists solely in-frame clones and lacks some. The table includes around 80,000 clones, about 90% detected once. The sequencing here drew on peripheral blood, taken before pregnancy. The receptors were sampled from a female donor with multiple sclerosis, enrolled in a pregnancy study.

The V call is TRBV27, the J call TRBJ1-4, with D possibly TRBD1 on 5 matching bases. The V and J ends lost 4 bases and 3 bases respectively, with 18 bases between them. CDR1 and CDR2 from the germline V gene are MNHEY and SMNVEV (reference sequence). The CDR3 has 17 residues. Written as DNA, the CDR3 is TGTGCCAGCAGTTCCCACCCGGGCAGGGTGGCTAATGAAAAACTGTTTTTT. It codes for CASSSHPGRVANEKLFF.

The chain is built from TRBV5-6 and TRBJ2-7; 10 bases are shared with TRBD2. V trimming: 1 base; J trimming: 3 bases; junction bases outside the gene matches: 4. There are 15 residues in the CDR3. Germline V lookup: CDR1 SGHDT, CDR2 YYEEEE. CDR3: CASSLPSGSNYEQYF. In nucleotides, the CDR3 is TGTGCCAGCAGCTTGCCTAGCGGGAGCAACTACGAGCAGTACTTC.

The genes are TRBV10-3 and TRBJ1-2; unclear D gene. The length of the CDR3 is 14 residues. Germline-derived CDR1 and CDR2 are ENHRY and SYGVKD. V was cut by 0 bases and J by 2 bases, with 7 bases left in between. CDR3 amino acids: CAISESSGNYGYTF. The CDR3 DNA reads as TGTGCCATCAGTGAGTCTAGCGGGAACTATGGCTACACCTTC.

The chain recombines TRBV29-1 with TRBJ1-2; 8 nucleotides match TRBD1. The germline V gene encodes CDR1 SQVTM and CDR2 ANQGSEA. The CDR3 covers 14 residues. Trimming at V came to 0 bases and at J to 2 bases, leaving 2 bases not matched to a gene. The CDR3 region is CSVEDRTGNYGYTF. CDR3 coding DNA: TGCAGCGTTGAAGATCGGACAGGGAACTATGGCTACACCTTC.

This chain links TRBV5-4 with TRBJ2-7; D is possibly TRBD2 (5 bases). Trimming stripped 0 bases from V and 6 bases from J, with 7 bases between. CDR1 is SGHNT and CDR2 is YYREEE in the germline V gene (reference sequence). The CDR3 sequence is 12 residues long. The CDR3 coding sequence is TGTGCCAGCAGCTTGGTAGGGAGCGAGCAGTACTTC. Its translation: CASSLVGSEQYF.

This clone was counted between two and nine times. This rearrangement joins TRBV29-1 to TRBJ1-1; unclear D gene. With 6 bases removed from V and 5 bases from J, the gap between germline ends came to 13 bases. In germline, CDR1 is SQVTM, CDR2 ANQGSEA. The CDR3 has 12 residues. CDR3 loop: CSVVTGGTEAFF. CDR3 coding DNA: TGCAGCGTGGTGACTGGTGGGACTGAAGCTTTCTTT.

The count of this clone is one. The rearrangement uses TRBV5-1 and TRBJ2-2, with 7 bases fitting TRBD2. Germline values: CDR1 SGHRS, CDR2 YFSETQ. The CDR3 runs to 14 residues. After removal of 4 bases from V and 3 bases from J, the junction contained 3 bases not matched to a gene. CDR3: CASSRDYYTGELFF. The CDR3 nucleotides read TGCGCCAGCAGCCGGGACTACTACACCGGGGAGCTGTTTTTT.

The V and J genes are TRBV19 and TRBJ1-2, with 8 bases identical to TRBD1. There are 15 residues in the CDR3. V gave up 3 bases and J gave up 7 bases; unmatched junction bases: 10. Germline-derived CDR1 and CDR2 are LNHDA and SQIVND (reference sequence). As DNA, the CDR3 is TGTGCCAGTAGTATTAGCGACAGGGGACCACTTGGCTACACCTTC. Translating gives CASSISDRGPLGYTF.

This CDR3 is CASSLGHYEQYF. The CDR3 region has the DNA TGTGCCAGCAGCTTGGGACACTACGAGCAGTACTTC. V usage is TRBV11-3 and J usage is TRBJ2-7, with D perhaps TRBD1 (6 bases). This CDR3 comprises 12 residues. Germline lookup yields CDR1 SGHNT and CDR2 YENEEA. V shed 3 bases and J shed 3 bases, with 6 bases lying between them. The full variable domain, in which reference TRBV11-3 and TRBJ2-7 provide the parts outside the CDR3, is EAGVVQSPRYKIIEKKQPVAFWCNPISGHNTLYWYLQNLGQGPELLIRYENEEAVDDSQLPKDRFSAERLKGVDSTLKIQPAELGDSAVYLCASSLGHYEQYFGPGTRLTVT.

The J gene is TRBJ2-7, the V gene TRBV25-1; 14 bases agree with TRBD2. The junction had 12 bases not matched to a gene; V was cut back by 6 bases and J by 5 bases. In germline, CDR1 is MGHDK, CDR2 SYGVNS. This CDR3 is built from 17 residues. The DNA of the CDR3 is TGTGCCAGCAGGAACTCCGGGACTAGCGGGAGAGCCCACGAGCAGTACTTC. Translating it yields CASRNSGTSGRAHEQYF.

In DNA form, the CDR3 reads TGTGCCAGCAGTATAACTAGCGGGAGAACCTACGAGCAGTACTTC. Amino acid sequence: CASSITSGRTYEQYF. The chain is built from TRBV28 and TRBJ2-7, with 11 bases identical to TRBD2. The ends lost 5 bases at V and 2 bases at J; junction bases unmatched: 5. Germline assignment: CDR1 MDHEN and CDR2 SYDVKM. CDR3 size: 15 residues.

The V call is TRBV5-1, the J call TRBJ2-7; 9 bases line up with TRBD1. The CDR3 sequence is 15 residues long. V was pared by 0 bases and J by 5 bases, with 6 bases of the junction left unmatched. Germline V CDR1 and CDR2: SGHRS, YFSETQ. The CDR3 spells CASSLGPQGANEQYF. The CDR3 nucleotides are TGCGCCAGCAGCTTGGGCCCACAGGGGGCAAACGAGCAGTACTTC.

The J gene is TRBJ2-7, the V gene TRBV28, with 7 nucleotides matching TRBD1. CDR1 and CDR2 from the germline V gene are MDHEN and SYDVKM. The CDR3 has 16 residues. J gave up 4 bases and V 5 bases, and 14 bases lay outside the gene matches. Here the CDR3 reads CASSREGGLTRYEQYF. The CDR3 DNA reads as TGTGCCAGCAGTCGGGAAGGGGGCCTCACTCGTTACGAGCAGTACTTC.

This chain links TRBV2 with TRBJ1-1; 9 bases align to TRBD1. V gave up 7 bases and J gave up 3 bases; unmatched junction bases: 6. The CDR3 covers 14 residues. CDR1 SNHLY and CDR2 FYNNEI come from the germline V gene. Here the CDR3 reads CASITGGADTEAFF. The CDR3 bases are TGTGCCAGCATAACAGGGGGCGCGGACACTGAAGCTTTCTTT.

Here the CDR3 DNA reads TGTGCCAGCAGCTTAGCGCAGGGGCGGAACAGGAATGAGCAGTTCTTC. Translation: CASSLAQGRNRNEQFF. The chain couples TRBV7-6 to TRBJ2-1; perhaps TRBD1 as D (6 bases). V dropped 0 bases and J dropped 7 bases, with 16 bases sitting between them. Per the germline V gene, CDR1 is SGHVS and CDR2 is FNYEAQ. This CDR3 region has 16 residues.

CDR3 coding DNA: TGTGCCAGCAGCTTAGGGACTAGCGGATCCTACAATGAGCAGTTCTTC. Translation: CASSLGTSGSYNEQFF. The rearrangement joins TRBV11-3 to TRBJ2-1; TRBD2 aligns across 10 bases. Germline lookup yields CDR1 SGHNT and CDR2 YENEEA. The CDR3 contains 16 residues. V lost 1 base to trimming and J lost 1 base; unmatched junction nucleotides: 1.